The source of this TCR beta chain is a study of T-cell reconstitution after alpha-beta-depleted transplantation in children listed by TCRdb under 2016. At the level of the whole study: Using TCR repertoire profiling, the study quantitatively followed how T-cell immune reconstitution unfolded in children after TCRalphabeta/CD19-depleted allogeneic hematopoietic cell transplantation.

The receptor library was made with PCR. The sequencing machine was an Illumina HiSeq 2500. Molecular barcoding was employed in the preparation of TCR libraries, with unique molecular identifiers being used to normalize TCRbeta repertoire quantification. The public sequencing data were trimmed at Q25 with fastp and processed into clonotypes with MiXCR by TCRdb, which kept only in-frame beta chains. Merged by CDR3 protein, the rows form single entries marked with the most common genes and DNA. Recorded for this sample are around 410,000 distinct CDR3 sequences; 11% of them occurred a single time. The ten largest account for roughly 6% of the sample. This clonotype showed up many times. This clone's antigen is unknown. Base-call qualities are not available, and no considerably larger clone is one nucleotide away. The CDR3 holds 13 amino acids from the cysteine to the phenylalanine. Just the 39-base CDR3 DNA is kept, in frame starting at base 1. V gives up 6 bases and J gives up 2 bases, and the segment between their germline ends measures 5 bases.

The chain links TRBV12-3 or TRBV12-4 with TRBJ2-6; a confident D gene designation cannot be given. The sequencing used PBMCs from the stem cell graft donor, collected from the stem cell graft. The sequence derives from a human donor who donated a stem cell graft to a child with acute myeloid leukemia. The CDR3 is CASSFAGANVLTF. The DNA sequence is TGTGCCAGCAGCTTTGCTGGGGCCAACGTCCTGACTTTC.